This T cell receptor (beta chain) was sequenced for a study of T cell responses to AZD1222 COVID-19 vaccine. Study-wide background: Pooling of second doses given at about 4 or about 12 weeks was done. Findings and limits, study-wide: CD4 TCRs covered the whole spike, strongest at regions 160-218 and 743-854. Clonal diversity was possibly underestimated, and the donors were mostly white British, with more females. The number of AZD1222 recipients seropositive at baseline was only 5 to 7.

The assay was immunoSEQ multiplex PCR, and TCRdb's table has in-frame clones only and misses some. The sample yields approximately 140,000 clones, more than 70% seen once. A note on this clone: Its antigen is unknown.

The TCR sequence derives from an adult in good health. The specimen was peripheral blood, collected on day 0 of AZD1222 vaccination.

The DNA of the CDR3 is TGTGCCAGCGGGATCGGGCCCCCCCAGCATTTT. Translated, it gives CASGIGPPQHF. The chain has TRBV28 and TRBJ1-5; D gene uncertain. V was cut by 8 bases and J by 10 bases, with 12 bases left in between. The CDR3 totals 11 residues. Germline V gene sequence: CDR1 MDHEN, CDR2 SYDVKM.